This TCR beta chain comes out of a study of T-cell memory formation after mild COVID-19. Study conclusions and caveats: Second-wave clones reaching peak frequency on day 37 lacked confirmed SARS-CoV-2 specificity.

Concerning this clonotype: What it binds is not known.

MiXCR was run by TCRdb on the 5' RACE reads, yielding one entry per CDR3 protein. This sample yields 250,000 to 300,000 distinct CDR3 sequences, of which approximately 7.6% are seen a single time; approximately 22% belongs to the top ten. Trimming took 3 bases from V and 0 from J, leaving 18 bases between them. The CDR3 contains 17 residues. CDR1 SQVTM and CDR2 ANQGSEA come from the germline V gene. The specimen was PBMCs or a T cell subset sorted from them (not recorded which). The chain joins TRBV29-1 to TRBJ2-4, with a tentative D call TRBD2 (7 bases). This TCR was recovered from a man aged 18 to 35 who had mild COVID-19 (a few samples of this study predate the infection). Cell type and time point are not known. The CDR3 sequence: CSVEDPRRGAAKNIQYF. CDR3 bases: TGCAGCGTTGAGGACCCTCGTCGGGGGGCAGCCAAAAACATTCAGTACTTC.